This T cell receptor (beta chain) was identified during a study of blood T cell repertoires in COVID-19. Some clones are missing from TCRdb's copy, which holds only in-frame ones; the method was immunoSEQ multiplex PCR. The table lists fewer than 250,000 clones, about four fifths of them singletons. Regarding this clone: Other DNA sequences from this sample encode an identical CDR3 as well.

This CDR3 has 15 amino acids. After removal of 5 bases from V and 6 bases from J, the junction contained 10 bases not matched to a gene. Looked up from germline, CDR1 is MNHEY and CDR2 is SVGAGI. V gene TRBV6-5 combines with J gene TRBJ1-1, with 9 bases that match TRBD1. The sequence was collected from a man in his forties or fifties with active or convalescent COVID-19. Sequences were obtained from peripheral blood. CDR3 sequence: CASSLGQGMGAEAFF. The CDR3 region has the DNA TGTGCCAGCAGTCTCGGACAGGGGATGGGCGCTGAAGCTTTCTTT.